This T cell receptor (beta chain) was obtained from a study of T cells in localized non-small cell lung cancer. Study-level findings and limits: Tumor samples were not multi-region, leaving intratumor heterogeneity unexcluded. Out of the top 100 tumor clones, a median around 50 were seen in adjacent lung.

A remark on this clone: Its antigen is unknown.

TCRdb keeps only in-frame clones here, not all; method: immunoSEQ multiplex PCR. The repertoire consists of approximately 100,000 clones, with under 95% occurring once and the leading ten covering roughly 4%. Germline V gene lookup returns CDR1 KGHSH and CDR2 LQKENI. This CDR3 has 13 residues. V lost 1 base and J 4 bases, leaving 7 bases between the germline ends. The chain uses TRBV18 and TRBJ1-1; D gene unclear. The material was PBMCs, obtained before any cancer treatment. This receptor was taken from a woman aged 35-75 years with stage II squamous cell lung carcinoma. The CDR3 sequence is CASSPRLGTEAFF. DNA of the CDR3: TGTGCCAGCTCACCACGCCTTGGCACTGAAGCTTTCTTT.